This record concerns one TCR beta chain sequence. Its target is not known. V lost 5 bases to trimming and J lost 0 bases, with 7 bases between them. The germline V gene has CDR1 SGHTA and CDR2 FQGNSA. The CDR3 is 13 amino acids. The data derive from a study of cytomegalovirus exposure and HLA in healthy donors. Study findings and constraints: The study listed roughly 160 cytomegalovirus-associated TCR beta chains.

The study ran its PCR with 60 Vbeta and 13 Jbeta primers. The repertoire was sequenced with immunoSEQ multiplex PCR; TCRdb's copy has only in-frame clones and lacks some. The repertoire consists of some 65,000 clones, with about 73% occurring once and the leading ten covering approximately 11%. The chain links TRBV7-2 to TRBJ1-2; D unresolved. Sequenced sample: PBMCs. The sequence was collected from a woman aged 25 to 39 in good health and CMV-seronegative. Here the CDR3 DNA reads TGTGCCAGCAGCCCCGAGTCTAACTATGGCTACACCTTC. Translation gives CASSPESNYGYTF.